This TCR beta chain was captured by sequencing in a study of blood T cell repertoires in COVID-19. Study summary: Whether acute or convalescent, the COVID-19 samples came from the United States, Italy and Spain.

As handled by the study authors: Nucleated cell number was recorded as an estimate derived from reference gene primer amplification. TCRdb's copy holds only in-frame clones and misses some; the assay was immunoSEQ multiplex PCR. Clonal size and the V and J genes are those of that table, whereas D and trimming came from the DNA. The sample includes under 500,000 clones, 80% to 90% of them seen just once. The CDR3 is 13 residues long. V gave up 5 bases and J gave up 9 bases, with 16 bases separating them. This clone was observed once. This may come from a read error, since a much larger clone is one base off.

This chain uses TRBV12-3 or TRBV12-4 with TRBJ2-5; D might be TRBD2 (6 bases). The TCR originated in a woman in her thirties with acute or convalescent COVID-19. Material for sequencing was peripheral blood. For the CDR3, the DNA is TGTGCCAGCAGTGGGAGGCCATCGGAGGCCCAGTACTTC. Translating gives CASSGRPSEAQYF.